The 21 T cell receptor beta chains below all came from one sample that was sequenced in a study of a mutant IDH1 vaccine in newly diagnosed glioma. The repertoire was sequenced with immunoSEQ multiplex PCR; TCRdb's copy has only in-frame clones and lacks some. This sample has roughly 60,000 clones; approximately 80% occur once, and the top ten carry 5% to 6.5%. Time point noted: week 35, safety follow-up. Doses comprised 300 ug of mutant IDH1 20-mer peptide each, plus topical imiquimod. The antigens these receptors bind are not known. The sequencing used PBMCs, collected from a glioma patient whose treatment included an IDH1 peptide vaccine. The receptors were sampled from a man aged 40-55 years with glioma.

CDR3 DNA sequence: TGTGCCAGCAGCTTGCCCCCCGGAGAGACCCAGTACTTC. Protein: CASSLPPGETQYF. The gene calls are TRBV5-4 and TRBJ2-5; D is unresolved. Germline loops: CDR1 SGHNT, CDR2 YYREEE (reference sequence). This CDR3 region has 13 residues. Trimming removed 1 base at V and 4 bases at J, with 8 bases between.

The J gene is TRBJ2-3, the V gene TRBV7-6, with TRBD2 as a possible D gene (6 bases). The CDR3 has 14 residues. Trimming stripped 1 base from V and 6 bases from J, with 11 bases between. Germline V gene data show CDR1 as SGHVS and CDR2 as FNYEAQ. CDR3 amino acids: CASSLDLASDTQYF. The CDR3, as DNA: TGTGCCAGCAGCTTAGACCTAGCGAGCGATACGCAGTATTTT.

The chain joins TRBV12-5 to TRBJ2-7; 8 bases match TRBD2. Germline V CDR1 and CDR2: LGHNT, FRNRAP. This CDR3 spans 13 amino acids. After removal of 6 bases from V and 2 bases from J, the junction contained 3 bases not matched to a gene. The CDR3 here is CASGRRGAYEQYF. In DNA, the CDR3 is TGTGCTAGTGGCCGGCGGGGGGCCTACGAGCAGTACTTC.

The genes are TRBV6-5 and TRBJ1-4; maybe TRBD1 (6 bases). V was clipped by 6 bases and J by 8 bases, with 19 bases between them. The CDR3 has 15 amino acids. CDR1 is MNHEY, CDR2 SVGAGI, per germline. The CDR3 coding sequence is TGTGCCAGCAGCTCCGTTGGGGGGGCTATCGAAAAACTGTTTTTT. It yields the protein CASSSVGGAIEKLFF.

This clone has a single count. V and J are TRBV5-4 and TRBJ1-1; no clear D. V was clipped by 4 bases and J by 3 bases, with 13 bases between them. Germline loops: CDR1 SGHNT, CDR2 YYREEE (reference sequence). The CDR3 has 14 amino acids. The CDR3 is CASSPSRAYTEAFF. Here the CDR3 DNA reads TGTGCCAGCAGCCCGTCGAGGGCATACACTGAAGCTTTCTTT.

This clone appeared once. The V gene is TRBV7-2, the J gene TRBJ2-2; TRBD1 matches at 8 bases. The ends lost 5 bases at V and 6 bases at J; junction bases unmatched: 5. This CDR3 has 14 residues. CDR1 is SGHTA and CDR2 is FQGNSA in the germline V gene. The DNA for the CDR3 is TGTGCCAGCAGCCTCAACAGGGGGGCCGGGGAGCTGTTTTTT. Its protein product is CASSLNRGAGELFF.

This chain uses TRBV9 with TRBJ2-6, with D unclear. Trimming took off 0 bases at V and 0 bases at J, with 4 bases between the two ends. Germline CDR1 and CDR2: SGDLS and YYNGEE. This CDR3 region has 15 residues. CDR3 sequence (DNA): TGTGCCAGCAGCGTAGAAGACTCTGGGGCCAACGTCCTGACTTTC. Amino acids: CASSVEDSGANVLTF.

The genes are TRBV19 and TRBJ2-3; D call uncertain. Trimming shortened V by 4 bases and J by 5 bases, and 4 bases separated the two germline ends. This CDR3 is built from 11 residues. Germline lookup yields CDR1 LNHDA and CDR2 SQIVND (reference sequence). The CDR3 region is CASSNRDTQYF. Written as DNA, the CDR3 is TGTGCCAGTAGTAACCGAGATACGCAGTATTTT.

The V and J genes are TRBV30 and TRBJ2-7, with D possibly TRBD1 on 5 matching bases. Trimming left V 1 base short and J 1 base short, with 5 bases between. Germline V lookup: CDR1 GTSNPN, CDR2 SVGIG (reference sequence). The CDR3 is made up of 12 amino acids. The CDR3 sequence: CAWSEGSYEQYF. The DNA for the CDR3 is TGTGCCTGGAGTGAGGGGTCCTACGAGCAGTACTTC.

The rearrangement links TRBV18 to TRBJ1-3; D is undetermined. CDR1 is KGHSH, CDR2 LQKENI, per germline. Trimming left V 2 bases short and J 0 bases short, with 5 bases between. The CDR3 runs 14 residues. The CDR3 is CASSPIDSGNTIYF. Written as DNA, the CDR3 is TGTGCCAGCTCACCAATCGACTCTGGAAACACCATATATTTT.

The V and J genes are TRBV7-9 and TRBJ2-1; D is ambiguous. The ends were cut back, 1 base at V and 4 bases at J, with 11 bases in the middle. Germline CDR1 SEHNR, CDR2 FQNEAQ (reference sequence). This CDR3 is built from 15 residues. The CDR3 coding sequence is TGTGCCAGCAGCTTAGGGTCAGCCGGTTACAATGAGCAGTTCTTC. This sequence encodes CASSLGSAGYNEQFF.

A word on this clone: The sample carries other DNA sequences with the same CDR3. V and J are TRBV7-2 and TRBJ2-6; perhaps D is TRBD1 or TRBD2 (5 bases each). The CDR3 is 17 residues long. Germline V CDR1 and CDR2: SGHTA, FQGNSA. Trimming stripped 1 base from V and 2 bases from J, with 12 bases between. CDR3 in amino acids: CASSLGQGAPGANVLTF. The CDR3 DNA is TGTGCCAGCAGCTTAGGGCAGGGAGCCCCTGGGGCCAACGTCCTGACTTTC. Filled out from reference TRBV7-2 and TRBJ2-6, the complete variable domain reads GAGVSQSPSNKVTEKGKDVELRCDPISGHTALYWYRQSLGQGLEFLIYFQGNSAPDKSGLPSDRFSAERTGGSVSTLTIQRTQQEDSAVYLCASSLGQGAPGANVLTFGAGSRLTVL.

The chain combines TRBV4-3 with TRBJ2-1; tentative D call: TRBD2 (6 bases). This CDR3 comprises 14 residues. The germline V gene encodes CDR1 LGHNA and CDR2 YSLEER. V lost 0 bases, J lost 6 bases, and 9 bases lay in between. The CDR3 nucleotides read TGCGCCAGCAGCCAAGAGGGTAGCGGCAATGAGCAGTTCTTC. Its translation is CASSQEGSGNEQFF.

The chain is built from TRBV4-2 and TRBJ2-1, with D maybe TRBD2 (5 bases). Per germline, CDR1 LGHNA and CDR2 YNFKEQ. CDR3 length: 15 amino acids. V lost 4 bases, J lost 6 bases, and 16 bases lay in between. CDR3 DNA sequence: TGTGCCAGCAGCCTATTCTCACTAGGGCTCAATGAGCAGTTCTTC. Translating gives CASSLFSLGLNEQFF.

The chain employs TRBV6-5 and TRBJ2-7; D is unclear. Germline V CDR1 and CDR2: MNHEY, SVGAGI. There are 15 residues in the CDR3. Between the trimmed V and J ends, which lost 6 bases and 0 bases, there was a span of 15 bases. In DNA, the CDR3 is TGTGCCAGCAGCCCCAACGTGGGCTCCTCCTACGAGCAGTACTTC. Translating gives CASSPNVGSSYEQYF.

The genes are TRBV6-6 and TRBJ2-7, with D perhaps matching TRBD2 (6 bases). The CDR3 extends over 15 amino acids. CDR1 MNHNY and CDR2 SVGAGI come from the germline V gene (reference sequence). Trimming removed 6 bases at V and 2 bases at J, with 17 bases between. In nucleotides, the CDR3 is TGTGCCAGCAGAGCTGGCGGGACCTCGACCTACGAGCAGTACTTC. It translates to CASRAGGTSTYEQYF.

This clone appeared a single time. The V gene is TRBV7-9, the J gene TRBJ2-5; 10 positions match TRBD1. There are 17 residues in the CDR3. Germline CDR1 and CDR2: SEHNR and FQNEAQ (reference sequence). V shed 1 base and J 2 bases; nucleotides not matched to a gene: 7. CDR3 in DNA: TGTGCCAGCAGCTTAGGGACAGGGGGAGTTGATCAAGAGACCCAGTACTTC. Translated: CASSLGTGGVDQETQYF.

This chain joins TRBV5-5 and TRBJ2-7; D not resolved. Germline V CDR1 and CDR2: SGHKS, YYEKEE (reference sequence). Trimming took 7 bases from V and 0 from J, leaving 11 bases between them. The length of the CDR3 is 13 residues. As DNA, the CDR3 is TGTGCCAGCTCTCAGGCGTCCTCCTACGAGCAGTACTTC. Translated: CASSQASSYEQYF.

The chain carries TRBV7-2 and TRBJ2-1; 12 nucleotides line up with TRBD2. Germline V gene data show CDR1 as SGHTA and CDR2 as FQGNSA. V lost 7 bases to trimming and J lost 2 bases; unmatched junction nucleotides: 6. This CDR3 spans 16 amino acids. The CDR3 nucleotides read TGTGCCAGCACCCTAGCGGGAGGGATTCCCTACAATGAGCAGTTCTTC. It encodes CASTLAGGIPYNEQFF. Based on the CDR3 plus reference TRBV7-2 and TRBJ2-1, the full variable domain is GAGVSQSPSNKVTEKGKDVELRCDPISGHTALYWYRQSLGQGLEFLIYFQGNSAPDKSGLPSDRFSAERTGGSVSTLTIQRTQQEDSAVYLCASTLAGGIPYNEQFFGPGTRLTVL.

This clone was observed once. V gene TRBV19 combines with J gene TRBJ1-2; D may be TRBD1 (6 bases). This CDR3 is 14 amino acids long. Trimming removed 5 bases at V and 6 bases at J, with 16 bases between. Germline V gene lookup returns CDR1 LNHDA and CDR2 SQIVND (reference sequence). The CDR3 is CASSARDILNGYTF. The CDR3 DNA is TGTGCCAGTAGTGCCCGGGACATTCTTAATGGCTACACCTTC.

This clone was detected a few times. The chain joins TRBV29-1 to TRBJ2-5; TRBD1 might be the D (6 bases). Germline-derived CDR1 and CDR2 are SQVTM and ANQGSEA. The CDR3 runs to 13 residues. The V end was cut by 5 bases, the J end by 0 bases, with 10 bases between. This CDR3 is CSVSDRYQETQYF. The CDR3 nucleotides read TGCAGCGTTTCCGACAGGTACCAAGAGACCCAGTACTTC.